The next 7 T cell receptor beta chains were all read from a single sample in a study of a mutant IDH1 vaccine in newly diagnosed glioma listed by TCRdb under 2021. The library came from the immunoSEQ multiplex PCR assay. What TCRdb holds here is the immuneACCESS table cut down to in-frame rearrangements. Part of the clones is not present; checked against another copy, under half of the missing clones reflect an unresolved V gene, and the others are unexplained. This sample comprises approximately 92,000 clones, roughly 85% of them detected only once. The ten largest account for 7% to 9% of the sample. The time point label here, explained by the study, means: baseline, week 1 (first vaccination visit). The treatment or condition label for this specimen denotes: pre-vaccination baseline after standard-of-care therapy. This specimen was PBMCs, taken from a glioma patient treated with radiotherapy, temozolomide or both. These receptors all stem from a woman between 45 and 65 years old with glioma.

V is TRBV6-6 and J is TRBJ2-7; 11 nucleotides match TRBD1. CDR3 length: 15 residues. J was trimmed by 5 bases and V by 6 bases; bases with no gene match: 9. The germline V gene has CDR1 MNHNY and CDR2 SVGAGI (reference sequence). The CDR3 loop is CASRNTGTGGDEQYF. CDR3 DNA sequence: TGTGCCAGCAGGAACACCGGGACAGGGGGGGACGAGCAGTACTTC.

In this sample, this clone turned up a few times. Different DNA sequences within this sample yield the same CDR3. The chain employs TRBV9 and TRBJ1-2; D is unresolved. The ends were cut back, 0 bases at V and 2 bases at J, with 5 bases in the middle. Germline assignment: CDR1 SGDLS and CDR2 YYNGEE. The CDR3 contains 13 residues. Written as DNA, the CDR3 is TGTGCCAGCAGCGTAGCAGGAAACTATGGCTACACCTTC. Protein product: CASSVAGNYGYTF.

The CDR3 spells CASSSPGRQGGADTQYF. CDR3 nucleotide sequence: TGTGCCAGCAGTTCCCCCGGGAGGCAGGGGGGAGCAGATACGCAGTATTTT. The genes are TRBV7-2 and TRBJ2-3; perhaps D is TRBD1 or TRBD2 (7 bases each). CDR1 is SGHTA and CDR2 is FQGNSA in the germline V gene. V lost 6 bases to trimming and J lost 4 bases, with 23 bases between them. The length of the CDR3 is 17 residues.

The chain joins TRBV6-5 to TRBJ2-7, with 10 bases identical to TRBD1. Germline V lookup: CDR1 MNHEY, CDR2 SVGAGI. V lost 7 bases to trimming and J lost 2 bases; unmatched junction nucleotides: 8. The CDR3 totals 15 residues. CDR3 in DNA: TGTGCCAGCACCAAAACCGGGACAGGGGCCTACGAGCAGTACTTC. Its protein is CASTKTGTGAYEQYF.

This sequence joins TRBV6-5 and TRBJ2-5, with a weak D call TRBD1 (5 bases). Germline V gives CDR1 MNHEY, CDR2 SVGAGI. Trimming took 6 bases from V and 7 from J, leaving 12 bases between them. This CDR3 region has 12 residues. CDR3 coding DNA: TGTGCCAGCAGCCCCCCTGGGGCGACCCAGTACTTC. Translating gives CASSPPGATQYF.

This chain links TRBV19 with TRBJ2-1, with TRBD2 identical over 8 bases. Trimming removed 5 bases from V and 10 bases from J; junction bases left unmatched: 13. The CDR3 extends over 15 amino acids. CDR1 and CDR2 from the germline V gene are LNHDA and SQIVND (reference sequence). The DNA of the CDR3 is TGTGCCAGTAGTGACGGCGGGGGGCCCGGGGAGGAGCAGTTCTTC. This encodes CASSDGGGPGEEQFF.

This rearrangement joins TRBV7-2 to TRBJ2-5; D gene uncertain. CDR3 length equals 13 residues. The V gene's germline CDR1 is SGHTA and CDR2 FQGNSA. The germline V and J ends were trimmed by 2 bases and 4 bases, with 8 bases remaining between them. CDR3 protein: CASSLLSRETQYF. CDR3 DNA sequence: TGTGCCAGCAGCTTATTATCGAGAGAGACCCAGTACTTC.